This entry concerns a single T cell receptor beta chain. These data are taken from a study of blood T cell repertoires in COVID-19. Whole-study context: COVID-19 samples, acute and convalescent, were from the United States, Italy and Spain. The analysed material was cDNA or gDNA that came from T cells, B-cell-depleted T cells, or PBMCs.

Per the authors' pipeline: Amplifying reference gene primers gave estimates of nucleated cell counts. TCRdb's table, derived via immunoSEQ multiplex PCR, lists solely in-frame clones and lacks some. V, J and clone size are those of that table, while D and trimming were read from the DNA. Among 390,000 or so clones, 80% to 90% were seen once, and the ten largest hold 1.4%. CDR3 length: 14 residues. Germline CDR1 GTSNPN, CDR2 SVGIG (reference sequence). V was clipped by 0 bases and J by 2 bases, with 9 bases between them. V is TRBV30 and J is TRBJ2-3; no firm D call. The TCR sequence derives from a woman in her twenties or thirties with active or convalescent COVID-19. The sequencing sample was made of peripheral blood. CDR3 DNA sequence: TGTGCCTGGAGTGTTAGTGAAAACACAGATACGCAGTATTTT. Its protein is CAWSVSENTDTQYF. Full variable domain (missing parts from reference TRBV30 and TRBJ2-3): SQTIHQWPATLVQPVGSPLSLECTVEGTSNPNLYWYRQAAGRGLQLLFYSVGIGQISSEVPQNLSASRPQDRQFILSSKKLLLSDSGFYLCAWSVSENTDTQYFGPGTRLTVL.